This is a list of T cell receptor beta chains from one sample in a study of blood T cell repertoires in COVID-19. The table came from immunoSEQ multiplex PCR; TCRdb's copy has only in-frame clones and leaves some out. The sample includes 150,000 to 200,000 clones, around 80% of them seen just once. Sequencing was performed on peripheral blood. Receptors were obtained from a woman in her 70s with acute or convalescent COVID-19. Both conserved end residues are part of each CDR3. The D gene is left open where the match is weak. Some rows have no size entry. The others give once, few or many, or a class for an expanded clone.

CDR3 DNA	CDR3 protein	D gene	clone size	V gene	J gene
TGTGCCAGCAGCCAAGAGACGACCCTAGCGGGAGCGGGTAATGAGCAGTTCTTC	CASSQETTLAGAGNEQFF	TRBD2	.	TRBV4-2	TRBJ2-1
TGTGCCGCCTCAGCCCCCCGCGGAGGGAGGTATGGCTACACCTTC	CAASAPRGGRYGYTF	.	.	TRBV19	TRBJ1-2
TGTGCCAGCAGTTACGCCCCCGGCCTAGGAGGGCAGTACTTC	CASSYAPGLGGQYF	.	once	TRBV6-5	TRBJ2-7
TGTGCCAGCAACTCAAGAGGAGGAAGCTATGGCTACACCTTC	CASNSRGGSYGYTF	.	.	TRBV3-1/TRBV3-2	TRBJ1-2
TGTGCCAGCAGCTTCCGGGGGACGAACACTGAAGCTTTCTTT	CASSFRGTNTEAFF	.	.	TRBV7-2	TRBJ1-1
TGTGCCAGCAGCTTAGGGACAGGGGGCCCTTCACCCCTCCACTTT	CASSLGTGGPSPLHF	TRBD1	.	TRBV3-1/TRBV3-2	TRBJ1-6
TGTGCCAGCAGTGTTACAGTAATCTATGGCTACACCTTC	CASSVTVIYGYTF	.	few	TRBV28	TRBJ1-2
TGTGCCAGCAGCCAAGGGGACAGTCGTTCCGAGCAGTACTTC	CASSQGDSRSEQYF	TRBD1	.	TRBV7-9	TRBJ2-7
TGTGCCAGCAAGACAGGGGCTGGGGCCAACGTCCTGACTTTC	CASKTGAGANVLTF	TRBD1	once	TRBV6-5	TRBJ2-6
TGCGCCAGCAGCTTGGGGCCGTCGTCTAATTCACCCCTCCACTTT	CASSLGPSSNSPLHF	.	.	TRBV5-1	TRBJ1-6
TGTGCCAGCAGTGAAAACCCGGACATAGTGCAGTACTTC	CASSENPDIVQYF	.	.	TRBV6-1	TRBJ2-7
TGCGCCAGCAGCCTCGGGGGGGCCTCTGGAAACACCATATATTTT	CASSLGGASGNTIYF	.	.	TRBV5-1	TRBJ1-3
TGTGCCAGCAGCGCCTCAGGGGGTACTAATTCACCCCTCCACTTT	CASSASGGTNSPLHF	TRBD1	few	TRBV9	TRBJ1-6
TGTGCCAGCAGCTTAGTAAGAGGGGGCGAGGAGACCCAGTACTTC	CASSLVRGGEETQYF	TRBD1	.	TRBV7-2	TRBJ2-5
TGTGCCTGGAGTGTATTCTCGTCGGTCTCAAATTCACCCCTCCACTTT	CAWSVFSSVSNSPLHF	.	.	TRBV30	TRBJ1-6
TGTGCCAGCACCGTTACTTGGGACAGGGGCGGTGTGGAGACCCAGTACTTC	CASTVTWDRGGVETQYF	TRBD1	.	TRBV28	TRBJ2-5
TGTGCCAGCGCGGGGACAGGGAATCAGCCCCAGCATTTT	CASAGTGNQPQHF	TRBD1	.	TRBV6-5	TRBJ1-5
TGTGCCAGCAGCGTAGGGGCCGAGAACACTGAAGCTTTCTTT	CASSVGAENTEAFF	.	.	TRBV9	TRBJ1-1
TGTGCCAGCAGTTCGAGCGGGGGCACAGATACGCAGTATTTT	CASSSSGGTDTQYF	TRBD2	.	TRBV6-5	TRBJ2-3
TGTGCCAGCAGCGTAAGCCCCCCAGGGATGTCCAGCACAGATACGCAGTATTTT	CASSVSPPGMSSTDTQYF	.	.	TRBV9	TRBJ2-3
TGTGCCAGCAGCTTATACCGGGAATCTAATTCACCCCTCCACTTT	CASSLYRESNSPLHF	.	.	TRBV7-2	TRBJ1-6
TGTGCCAGCAGTACCCAGGGCTACGAGCAGTACTTC	CASSTQGYEQYF	.	.	TRBV12-3/TRBV12-4	TRBJ2-7
TGTGCCAGTAGACAGGGACCACAAGAGACCCAGTACTTC	CASRQGPQETQYF	.	.	TRBV19	TRBJ2-5
TGTGCCAGTGGAACCGACAGGTACCCAGGCGAGCAGTACTTC	CASGTDRYPGEQYF	.	.	TRBV6-5	TRBJ2-7
TGCAGTGCTAGTAAACAGGGATACGTAGCTTTCTTT	CSASKQGYVAFF	.	.	TRBV20-1	TRBJ1-1
TGTGCCACTCGGGGGGATGGACCCTACGAGCAGTACTTC	CATRGDGPYEQYF	TRBD2	.	TRBV10-3	TRBJ2-7
TGCGCCAGCAGCCAAGATGCGGGGAGCGGTCAGCCCCAGCATTTT	CASSQDAGSGQPQHF	.	once	TRBV4-3	TRBJ1-5
TGTGCCAGCAGGGCGACAGGGGGTGGCTACACCTTC	CASRATGGGYTF	TRBD1	.	TRBV6-5	TRBJ1-2
TGTGCCAGCAGCCTGGACAGGGGGCGAGAAAAACTGTTTTTT	CASSLDRGREKLFF	TRBD1	.	TRBV28	TRBJ1-4
TGTGCCAGCAGCTCAACGTACCGGGGGAATTACGAGCAGTACTTC	CASSSTYRGNYEQYF	.	.	TRBV7-9	TRBJ2-7
TGTGCCTGGAGTGGGAGGTCGCGAGGTAGCGCTAGCACAGATACGCAGTATTTT	CAWSGRSRGSASTDTQYF	.	.	TRBV30	TRBJ2-3
TGTGCCAGCAGCTCGGGACTAGCGAGTTACAATGAGCAGTTCTTC	CASSSGLASYNEQFF	TRBD2	.	TRBV7-2	TRBJ2-1
TGTGCCAGCAGCTTACTAGCGGGAGTCAACGAGCAGTACTTC	CASSLLAGVNEQYF	TRBD2	few	TRBV7-6	TRBJ2-7